This TCR beta chain was sequenced in a study of shared clonotypes between healthy human individuals. Germline V gene sequence: CDR1 SGHRS, CDR2 YFSETQ. The ends were cut back, 0 bases at V and 7 bases at J, with 10 bases in the middle. The CDR3 runs to 13 residues. Clones were sequenced by immunoSEQ multiplex PCR, and TCRdb holds only the in-frame ones, with some missing. There are over a million clones in the sample; 70% to 80% occur only once, and approximately 0.5% lies in the top ten. The sequence was collected from a man aged 18 to 30 in good health. Some clones in this sample may be carry-over from other donors' samples. The chain combines TRBV5-1 with TRBJ1-1; D is possibly TRBD1 (5 bases). The specimen sequenced was memory CD4+ T cells from PBMCs. Subset denoted: CD45RA-negative fraction. CDR3 nucleotide sequence: TGCGCCAGCAGCTTGGGGGGCCCAATTGAAGCTTTCTTT. Protein product: CASSLGGPIEAFF.